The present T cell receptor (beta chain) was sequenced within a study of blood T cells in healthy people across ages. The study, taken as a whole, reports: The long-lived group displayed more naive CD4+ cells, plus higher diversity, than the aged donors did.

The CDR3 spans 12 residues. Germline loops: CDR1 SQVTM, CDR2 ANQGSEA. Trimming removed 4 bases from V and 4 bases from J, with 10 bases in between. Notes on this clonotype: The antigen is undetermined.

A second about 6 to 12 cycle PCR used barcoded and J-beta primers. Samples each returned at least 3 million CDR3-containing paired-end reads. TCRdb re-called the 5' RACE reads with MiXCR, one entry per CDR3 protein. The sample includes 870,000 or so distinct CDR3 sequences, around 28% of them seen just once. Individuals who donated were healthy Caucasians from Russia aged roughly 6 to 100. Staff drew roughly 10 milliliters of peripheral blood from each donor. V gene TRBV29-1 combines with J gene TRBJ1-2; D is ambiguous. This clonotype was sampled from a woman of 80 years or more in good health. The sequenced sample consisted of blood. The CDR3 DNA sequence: TGCAGCGTTGTGTCCCCTCCCTATGGCTACACCTTC. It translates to CSVVSPPYGYTF.